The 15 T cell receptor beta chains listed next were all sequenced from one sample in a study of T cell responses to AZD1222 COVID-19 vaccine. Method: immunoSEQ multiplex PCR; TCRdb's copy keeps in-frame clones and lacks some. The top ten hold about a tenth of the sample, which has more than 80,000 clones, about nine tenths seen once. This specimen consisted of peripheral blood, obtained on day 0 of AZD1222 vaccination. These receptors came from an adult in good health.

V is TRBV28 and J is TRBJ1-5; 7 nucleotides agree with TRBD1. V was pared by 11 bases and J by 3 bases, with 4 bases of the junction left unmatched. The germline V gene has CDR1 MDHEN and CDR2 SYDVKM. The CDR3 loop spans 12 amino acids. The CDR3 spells CAAGGYNQPQHF. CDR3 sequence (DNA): TGTGCCGCAGGGGGATACAATCAGCCCCAGCATTTT.

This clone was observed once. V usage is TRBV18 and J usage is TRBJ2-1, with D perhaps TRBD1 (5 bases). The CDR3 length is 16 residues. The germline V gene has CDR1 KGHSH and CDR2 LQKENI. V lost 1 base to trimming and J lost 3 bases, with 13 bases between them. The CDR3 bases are TGTGCCAGCTCACCACTAAAAAGGGGCGGCTACAATGAGCAGTTCTTC. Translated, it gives CASSPLKRGGYNEQFF.

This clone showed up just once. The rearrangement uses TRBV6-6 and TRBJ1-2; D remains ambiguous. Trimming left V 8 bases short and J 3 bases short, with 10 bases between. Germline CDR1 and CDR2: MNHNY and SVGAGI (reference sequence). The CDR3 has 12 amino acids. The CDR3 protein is CASRGYDYGYTF. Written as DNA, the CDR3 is TGTGCCAGCCGCGGTTACGACTATGGCTACACCTTC.

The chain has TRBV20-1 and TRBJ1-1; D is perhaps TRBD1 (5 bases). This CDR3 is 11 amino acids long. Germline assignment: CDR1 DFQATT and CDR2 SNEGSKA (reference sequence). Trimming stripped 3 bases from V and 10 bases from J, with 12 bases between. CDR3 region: CSASKGRGAFF. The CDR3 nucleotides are TGCAGTGCTAGTAAGGGGCGTGGAGCTTTCTTT.

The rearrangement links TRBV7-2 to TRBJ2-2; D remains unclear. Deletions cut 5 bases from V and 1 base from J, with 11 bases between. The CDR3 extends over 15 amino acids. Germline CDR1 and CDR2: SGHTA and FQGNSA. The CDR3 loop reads CASSPHGGNTGELFF. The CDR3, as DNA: TGTGCCAGCAGCCCCCACGGCGGGAACACCGGGGAGCTGTTTTTT.

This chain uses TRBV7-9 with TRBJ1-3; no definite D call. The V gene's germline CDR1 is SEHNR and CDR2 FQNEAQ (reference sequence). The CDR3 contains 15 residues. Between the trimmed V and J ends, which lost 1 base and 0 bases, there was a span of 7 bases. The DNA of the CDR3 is TGTGCCAGCAGCTTAGACGGATTCTCTGGAAACACCATATATTTT. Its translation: CASSLDGFSGNTIYF.

In DNA form, the CDR3 reads TGTGCCAGCAGCCCCGGTGCGGCTAGCTCCTACGAGCAGTACTTC. Encoded protein: CASSPGAASSYEQYF. The rearrangement uses TRBV5-5 and TRBJ2-7; unclear D gene. Germline assignment: CDR1 SGHKS and CDR2 YYEKEE (reference sequence). The V and J ends lost 4 bases and 0 bases respectively, with 14 bases between them. There are 15 residues in the CDR3.

The CDR3 spells CSVTGLAGGTYNEQFF. The CDR3 DNA reads as TGCAGCGTTACCGGACTAGCGGGGGGGACTTACAATGAGCAGTTCTTC. The chain links TRBV29-1 to TRBJ2-1, with 15 bases that match TRBD2. Germline V gene lookup returns CDR1 SQVTM and CDR2 ANQGSEA. This CDR3 is 16 amino acids long. Unmatched junction bases numbered 6, after V lost 5 bases and J lost 4 bases.

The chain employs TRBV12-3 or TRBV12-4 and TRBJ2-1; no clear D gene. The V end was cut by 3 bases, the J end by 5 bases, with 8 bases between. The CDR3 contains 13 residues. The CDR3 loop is CASSFSSNNEQFF. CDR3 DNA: TGTGCCAGCAGTTTTTCTAGTAACAATGAGCAGTTCTTC.

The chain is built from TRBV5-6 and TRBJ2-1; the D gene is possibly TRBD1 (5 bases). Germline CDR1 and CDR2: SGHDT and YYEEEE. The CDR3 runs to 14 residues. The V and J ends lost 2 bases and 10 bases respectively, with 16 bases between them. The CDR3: CASSFLQVSREQFF. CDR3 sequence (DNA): TGTGCCAGCAGCTTTTTACAGGTTAGCCGGGAGCAGTTCTTC.

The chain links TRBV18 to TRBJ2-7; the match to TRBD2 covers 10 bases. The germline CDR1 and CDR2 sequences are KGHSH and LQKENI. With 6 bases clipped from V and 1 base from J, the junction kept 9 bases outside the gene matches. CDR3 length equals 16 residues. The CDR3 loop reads CASSPATSGVSYEQYF. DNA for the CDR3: TGTGCCAGCTCGCCCGCCACTAGCGGGGTATCCTACGAGCAGTACTTC. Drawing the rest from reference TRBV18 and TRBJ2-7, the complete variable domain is NAGVMQNPRHLVRRRGQEARLRCSPMKGHSHVYWYRQLPEEGLKFMVYLQKENIIDESGMPKERFSAEFPKEGPSILRIQQVVRGDSAAYFCASSPATSGVSYEQYFGPGTRLTVT.

CDR3 sequence: CSSTSVNTEAFF. CDR3 nucleotides: TGCAGTTCCACTTCGGTGAACACTGAAGCTTTCTTT. The V and J genes are TRBV29-1 and TRBJ1-1; D gene unclear. The CDR3 contains 12 residues. The germline V gene has CDR1 SQVTM and CDR2 ANQGSEA. The full variable domain, completed using reference TRBV29-1 and TRBJ1-1, is SAVISQKPSRDICQRGTSLTIQCQVDSQVTMMFWYRQQPGQSLTLIATANQGSEATYESGFVIDKFPISRPNLTFSTLTVSNMSPEDSSIYLCSSTSVNTEAFFGQGTRLTVV.

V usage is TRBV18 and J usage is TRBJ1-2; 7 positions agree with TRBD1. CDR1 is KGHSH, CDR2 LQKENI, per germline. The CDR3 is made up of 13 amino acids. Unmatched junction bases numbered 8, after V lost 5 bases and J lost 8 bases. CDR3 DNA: TGTGCCAGCTCATACCCACAGGGGACGGGCTACACCTTC. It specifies CASSYPQGTGYTF. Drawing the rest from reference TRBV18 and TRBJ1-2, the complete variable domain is NAGVMQNPRHLVRRRGQEARLRCSPMKGHSHVYWYRQLPEEGLKFMVYLQKENIIDESGMPKERFSAEFPKEGPSILRIQQVVRGDSAAYFCASSYPQGTGYTFGSGTRLTVV.

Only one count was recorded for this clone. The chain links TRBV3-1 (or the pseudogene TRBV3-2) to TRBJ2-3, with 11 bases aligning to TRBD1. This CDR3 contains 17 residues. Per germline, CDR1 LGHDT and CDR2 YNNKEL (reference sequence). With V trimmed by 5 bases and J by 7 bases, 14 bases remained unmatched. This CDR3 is CASSGQGAEGHKNTQYF. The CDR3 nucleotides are TGTGCCAGCAGCGGACAGGGGGCAGAAGGTCACAAAAATACGCAGTATTTT.

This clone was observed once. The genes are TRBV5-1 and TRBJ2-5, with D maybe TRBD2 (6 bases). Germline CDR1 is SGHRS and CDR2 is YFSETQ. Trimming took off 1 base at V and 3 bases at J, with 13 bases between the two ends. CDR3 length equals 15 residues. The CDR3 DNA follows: TGCGCCAGCAGCTTGTGGGCGGGACGAGAAGAGACCCAGTACTTC. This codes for CASSLWAGREETQYF.